This is a list of T cell receptor beta chains from one sample in a study of cytomegalovirus exposure and HLA in healthy donors. The assay was immunoSEQ multiplex PCR, and TCRdb's table has in-frame clones only and misses some. The sample includes approximately 140,000 clones, about two thirds of them seen just once. Source material: PBMCs. The receptors shown here come from a woman aged 60 to 75 in good health and CMV-seropositive. Each CDR3 is given with its conserved first and last residue. D genes are given only for firm matches. Clone size is not always given. Where it is, it says once, few, many or a class for expanded clones.

D | J | V | size | CDR3 | DNA
TRBD1 | TRBJ1-5 | TRBV4-1 | . | CASSQVGGTANQPQHF | TGCGCCAGCAGCCAAGTCGGCGGGACAGCTAATCAGCCCCAGCATTTT
TRBD1 | TRBJ2-7 | TRBV5-4 | . | CASSPGTGYSSYEQYF | TGTGCCAGCAGCCCAGGGACAGGGTATAGCTCCTACGAGCAGTACTTC
TRBD1 | TRBJ1-2 | TRBV5-8 | . | CASSFGQGRNDGYTF | TGTGCCAGCAGCTTCGGACAGGGAAGGAACGATGGCTACACCTTC
. | TRBJ2-3 | TRBV4-1 | . | CASSQDSRDGGADTQYF | TGCGCCAGCAGCCAAGATAGCAGGGATGGCGGTGCGGATACGCAGTATTTT
. | TRBJ1-2 | TRBV9 | . | CASSVAGRGIGYTF | TGTGCCAGCAGCGTAGCCGGTCGGGGTATCGGCTACACCTTC
. | TRBJ1-5 | TRBV10-3 | . | CAIGRDSNQPQHF | TGTGCCATCGGCCGGGATAGCAATCAGCCCCAGCATTTT
. | TRBJ2-7 | TRBV19 | . | CASSAGPSYEQYF | TGTGCCAGTAGTGCAGGTCCCTCCTACGAGCAGTACTTC
. | TRBJ1-2 | TRBV14 | once | CASRPLFGSYGYTF | TGTGCCAGCAGGCCCCTCTTTGGGAGCTATGGCTACACCTTC
. | TRBJ2-1 | TRBV5-1 | once | CASSPGSGSSYNEQFF | TGCGCCAGCAGCCCGGGGTCGGGGAGCTCCTACAATGAGCAGTTCTTC
. | TRBJ1-1 | TRBV5-1 | once | CASSFGGNTEAFF | TGCGCCAGCAGCTTTGGAGGGAACACTGAAGCTTTCTTT
TRBD2 | TRBJ2-1 | TRBV6-5 | . | CASTEGGSGVNEQFF | TGTGCCAGCACCGAGGGAGGGAGCGGGGTTAATGAGCAGTTCTTC
. | TRBJ1-5 | TRBV2 | . | CASSGGGRVGQPQHF | TGTGCCAGCAGTGGGGGGGGAAGGGTTGGTCAGCCCCAGCATTTT
. | TRBJ2-2 | TRBV5-1 | . | CASSWGTGLDGELFF | TGCGCCAGCAGCTGGGGAACAGGGTTGGACGGGGAGCTGTTTTTT
. | TRBJ1-2 | TRBV6-1 | . | CASSEGGFYGYTF | TGTGCCAGCAGTGAAGGGGGCTTCTATGGCTACACCTTC
TRBD1 | TRBJ1-2 | TRBV10-1 | few | CASSESLGQGLYGYTF | TGCGCCAGCAGTGAGTCCCTTGGACAGGGGCTTTATGGCTACACCTTC
TRBD1 | TRBJ2-7 | TRBV5-1 | . | CASSSGQGEDEQYF | TGCGCCAGCAGCTCAGGACAGGGGGAAGACGAGCAGTACTTC
. | TRBJ2-7 | TRBV7-9 | . | CASSRDNTYEQYF | TGTGCCAGCAGCCGGGACAATACCTACGAGCAGTACTTC
. | TRBJ1-2 | TRBV6-1 | once | CASSAMASAGGYTF | TGTGCCAGCAGCGCCATGGCCTCCGCGGGTGGCTACACCTTC
. | TRBJ1-2 | TRBV19 | . | CASSREPGQNYGYTF | TGTGCCAGTAGTCGAGAACCGGGACAAAACTATGGCTACACCTTC
TRBD1 | TRBJ1-2 | TRBV6-1 | . | CASSIQGAKYGYTF | TGTGCCAGCAGTATACAGGGGGCGAAATATGGCTACACCTTC
TRBD2 | TRBJ2-7 | TRBV25-1 | few | CASSEYRLAGAGDEQYF | TGTGCCAGCAGTGAATATCGGCTAGCGGGGGCTGGGGACGAGCAGTACTTC
TRBD1 | TRBJ2-7 | TRBV7-9 | . | CASTPGGNRPRYEQYF | TGTGCCAGCACCCCAGGGGGAAACAGGCCCCGCTACGAGCAGTACTTC
. | TRBJ1-2 | TRBV5-4 | . | CASSPDWGPGGYTF | TGTGCCAGCAGTCCTGATTGGGGGCCGGGTGGCTACACCTTC
TRBD1 | TRBJ1-6 | TRBV7-6 | . | CASSSRGRQMRDSPLHF | TGTGCCAGCAGCTCCAGGGGGCGGCAGATGAGAGATTCACCCCTCCACTTT
TRBD1 | TRBJ2-3 | TRBV5-1 | . | CASSLEDRASDTQYF | TGCGCCAGCAGCTTAGAGGACAGGGCTTCAGATACGCAGTATTTT
. | TRBJ2-5 | TRBV1 | . | CTSSQDRWEGETQYF | TGCACCAGCAGCCAAGATAGGTGGGAGGGGGAGACCCAGTACTTC
TRBD2 | TRBJ2-1 | TRBV6-6 | . | CASSIAGVSYNEQFF | TGTGCCAGCAGTATAGCGGGGGTTTCCTACAATGAGCAGTTCTTC
. | TRBJ1-5 | TRBV10-3 | . | CAIRDSVDQPQHF | TGTGCCATCAGGGACTCGGTGGATCAGCCCCAGCATTTT
TRBD1 | TRBJ2-4 | TRBV7-9 | . | CASSLGTGEAAKNIQYF | TGTGCCAGCAGCTTAGGGACAGGGGAAGCAGCCAAAAACATTCAGTACTTC
TRBD1 | TRBJ1-2 | TRBV5-1 | . | CASSLEGAGGYTF | TGCGCCAGCAGCTTGGAGGGGGCTGGTGGCTACACCTTC
. | TRBJ1-2 | TRBV5-1 | . | CASSFLSYGYTF | TGCGCCAGCAGCTTCCTTAGCTATGGCTACACCTTC
TRBD2 | TRBJ2-7 | TRBV7-9 | . | CASSLGGISYEQYF | TGTGCCAGCAGCTTGGGGGGGATCTCCTACGAGCAGTACTTC
. | TRBJ2-1 | TRBV6-6 | . | CASSYPSYNEQFF | TGTGCCAGCAGTTACCCCAGTTACAATGAGCAGTTCTTC
. | TRBJ1-2 | TRBV7-2 | . | CASSLALGGDGYTF | TGTGCCAGCAGCTTAGCGCTCGGGGGGGATGGCTACACCTTC
TRBD2 | TRBJ2-4 | TRBV7-2 | few | CASTGEGLVYIQYF | TGTGCCAGCACCGGAGAAGGACTAGTATACATTCAGTACTTC
TRBD2 | TRBJ2-5 | TRBV11-2 | few | CASSLGASGGSETQYF | TGTGCCAGCAGCCTCGGTGCTAGCGGGGGCTCGGAGACCCAGTACTTC
TRBD1 | TRBJ2-7 | TRBV6-5 | . | CASSYSEQGSYEQYF | TGTGCCAGCAGTTACTCTGAACAGGGGTCCTACGAGCAGTACTTC
. | TRBJ1-6 | TRBV7-3 | . | CASSWGQGADSPLHF | TGTGCCAGCAGCTGGGGCCAAGGGGCGGATTCACCCCTCCACTTT
. | TRBJ1-2 | TRBV19 | once | CASTPIREGREDYGYTF | TGTGCCAGCACGCCAATCAGGGAGGGGAGAGAGGACTATGGCTACACCTTC
. | TRBJ2-1 | TRBV9 | once | CASSAFLKRSSYNEQFF | TGTGCCAGCAGCGCCTTCCTAAAGCGGAGCTCCTACAATGAGCAGTTCTTC
. | TRBJ1-1 | TRBV27 | . | CASSPWGHLVAEAFF | TGTGCCAGCAGTCCCTGGGGACATCTGGTCGCTGAAGCTTTCTTT
TRBD1 | TRBJ1-1 | TRBV4-1 | . | CASSPSGAGGNTEAFF | TGCGCCAGCAGCCCCAGTGGGGCAGGGGGAAACACTGAAGCTTTCTTT
. | TRBJ1-1 | TRBV11-2 | . | CASSLVTGSMNTEAFF | TGTGCCAGCAGCTTAGTAACTGGTTCTATGAACACTGAAGCTTTCTTT
TRBD1 | TRBJ2-3 | TRBV9 | . | CASSVVDRERSDTQYF | TGTGCCAGCAGCGTAGTGGACAGGGAAAGGTCAGATACGCAGTATTTT
. | TRBJ1-5 | TRBV27 | . | CASSLSGPYSNQPQHF | TGTGCCAGCAGTTTAAGCGGGCCGTATAGCAATCAGCCCCAGCATTTT
TRBD2 | TRBJ2-4 | TRBV20-1 | . | CSAATGGIQYF | TGCAGTGCGGCGACGGGGGGAATTCAGTACTTC
. | TRBJ2-7 | TRBV6-1 | once | CASSDTYEQYF | TGTGCCAGCAGTGATACTTACGAGCAGTACTTC
TRBD1 | TRBJ2-5 | TRBV7-9 | . | CASSALTGTGKETQYF | TGTGCCAGCAGCGCCTTGACCGGGACAGGGAAAGAGACCCAGTACTTC
TRBD1 | TRBJ1-3 | TRBV6-1 | . | CASSEFPEGTGDRASLSGNTIYF | TGTGCCAGCAGTGAATTTCCGGAGGGGACAGGGGACAGGGCTTCCCTCTCTGGAAACACCATATATTTT